Listed below are T cell receptor beta chains from one sample, sequenced in a study of T cell repertoires in cytomegalovirus infection. TCRdb re-called the reads through MiXCR, storing one row per CDR3 protein. The table records approximately 730,000 distinct CDR3 sequences, about 28% of them present only once. Their specific antigens are unknown. The sequenced sample was cultured CD8+ T cells from PBMCs, obtained from culture after CMV antigen stimulation. The receptors come from a human donor in good health (CMV status not recorded). Some clones in this sample may be carry-over from other donors' samples. The CDR3 runs from the conserved cysteine through the conserved F or W.

TRBV14	TRBJ1-2	CASSPGNRGPSREGYTF
TRBV6-2/TRBV6-3	TRBJ2-2	CASRPGLAGGHTGELFF
TRBV10-3	TRBJ1-1	CAIQAGGTEAFF
TRBV19	TRBJ2-7	CASRGGQASSYEQYF
TRBV7-6	TRBJ2-3	CASRPTWGGADTQYF
TRBV27	TRBJ2-1	CASSLHSGGLDEQFF
TRBV5-6	TRBJ2-1	CASSLRAGGLRSYNEQFF
TRBV7-6	TRBJ2-2	CASSSGGPGGELFF
TRBV7-6	TRBJ2-2	CASSFSYDRDTGELFF
TRBV15	TRBJ1-4	CATMLRVDPNEKLFF
TRBV7-8	TRBJ2-5	CASSSHRDLQETQYF
TRBV28	TRBJ2-2	CACSSTGRSNTGELFF
TRBV19	TRBJ1-5	CATLDAGNQPQHF
TRBV6-6	TRBJ2-2	CASSYSKKGATGELFF
TRBV6-5	TRBJ1-1	CASRRDVTEAFF